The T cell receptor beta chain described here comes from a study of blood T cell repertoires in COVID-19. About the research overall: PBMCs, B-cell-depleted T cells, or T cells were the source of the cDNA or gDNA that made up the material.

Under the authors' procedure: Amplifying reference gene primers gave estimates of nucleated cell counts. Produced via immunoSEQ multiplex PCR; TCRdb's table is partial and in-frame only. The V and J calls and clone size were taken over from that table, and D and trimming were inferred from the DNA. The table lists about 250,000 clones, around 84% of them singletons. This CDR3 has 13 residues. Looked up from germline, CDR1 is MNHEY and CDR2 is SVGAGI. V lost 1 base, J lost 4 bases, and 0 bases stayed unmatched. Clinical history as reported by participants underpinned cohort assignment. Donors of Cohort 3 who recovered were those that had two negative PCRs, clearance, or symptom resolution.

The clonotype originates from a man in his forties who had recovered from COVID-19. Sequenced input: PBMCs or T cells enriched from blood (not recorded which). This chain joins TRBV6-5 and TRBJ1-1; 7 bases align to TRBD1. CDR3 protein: CASSYYRGTEAFF. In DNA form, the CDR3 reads TGTGCCAGCAGTTACTACAGGGGCACTGAAGCTTTCTTT.